These T cell receptor beta chains were read from a single sample in a study of cytomegalovirus exposure and HLA in healthy donors. Generated by immunoSEQ multiplex PCR, the TCRdb table keeps only in-frame clones and is missing some. The sample has approximately 200,000 clones; 65% to 85% are singletons. Sequenced sample: PBMCs. The receptors come from a woman between 18 and 29 years old in good health and CMV-seronegative. Both conserved end residues are part of each CDR3. The order of the fields is J gene, V gene, CDR3 protein.

TRBJ1-1,TRBV27,CASSLFSNTEAFF
TRBJ2-2,TRBV5-1,CASSALAGGTGELFF
TRBJ2-7,TRBV2,CASSGGGGAFYEQYF
-,TRBV30,CAWIGYRASGTPYEQYF
TRBJ1-1,TRBV29-1,CSARGTGNTEAFF
TRBJ2-5,TRBV2,CASSGIRGGRETQYF
TRBJ2-3,TRBV4-2,CASSQVVAGIHSSTDTQYF
TRBJ1-1,TRBV6-5,CASSLPTGKAFF
TRBJ1-3,TRBV4-2,CASSQEQEYSGNTIYF
TRBJ2-2,TRBV7-2,CASRFSSGRRAGELFF
TRBJ1-2,TRBV7-2,CASSLRRGLYGYTF
TRBJ1-5,TRBV29-1,CSVEDPQGEQPQHF